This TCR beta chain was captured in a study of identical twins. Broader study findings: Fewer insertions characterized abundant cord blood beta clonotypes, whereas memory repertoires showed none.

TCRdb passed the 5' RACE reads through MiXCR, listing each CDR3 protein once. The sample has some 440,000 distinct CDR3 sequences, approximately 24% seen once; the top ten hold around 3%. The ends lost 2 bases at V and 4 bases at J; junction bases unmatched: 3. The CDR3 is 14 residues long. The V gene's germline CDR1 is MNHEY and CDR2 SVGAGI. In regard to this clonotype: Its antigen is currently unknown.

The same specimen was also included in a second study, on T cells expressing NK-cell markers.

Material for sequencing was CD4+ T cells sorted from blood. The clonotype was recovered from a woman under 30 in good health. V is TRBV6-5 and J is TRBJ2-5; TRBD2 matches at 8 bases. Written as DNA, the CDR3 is TGTGCCAGCAGTTACATACGGGGGGGAGAGACCCAGTACTTC. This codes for CASSYIRGGETQYF.